The present T cell receptor (beta chain) was sequenced within a study of esophageal squamous cell carcinoma under preoperative chemotherapy. In the study overall: Samples included peripheral blood T cells as well as tumor-infiltrating lymphocytes. Whole-study results and caveats: Peripheral T cells migrating into the tumor appeared to partly supply post-treatment tumor-infiltrating lymphocytes. Paclitaxel-nedaplatin therapy caused immediate, substantial clonotype frequency changes.

From the PCR reads, TCRdb called clonotypes with MiXCR, one entry per CDR3 protein. The table lists about 18,000 distinct CDR3 sequences, approximately 44% of them singletons. Time point indicated: after preoperative PTX-NDP chemotherapy. In its sample, this clonotype was seen a few times. Its antigen is undetermined. The CDR3 is made up of 16 amino acids. The V gene's germline CDR1 is MNHEY and CDR2 SMNVEV (reference sequence). Sampling was performed from a patient given preoperative chemotherapy. The TCR was taken from a human donor with esophageal squamous cell carcinoma. The donor label of this sample is uncertain. The gene calls are TRBV27 and TRBJ2-1; 11 bases agree with TRBD2. The end of the DNA aligns better with TRBJ2-5, so the J call may be wrong. The CDR3 region is CASSLSTSGRWETQYF. Here the CDR3 DNA reads TGTGCCAGCAGTTTAAGTACTAGCGGGAGATGGGAGACCCAGTACTTC.